This T cell receptor (beta chain) emerged from a study of T cells after yellow fever vaccination. TCRdb recomputed calls from the 5' RACE reads with MiXCR, one row per CDR3 protein. The table shows roughly 500,000 distinct CDR3 sequences, with 15% to 20% occurring only once. This TCR was recovered from a man aged 25 to 40 who received the YFV17D yellow fever vaccine. The source material was PBMCs, sampled 15 days after the yellow fever booster vaccination.

The CDR3 reads CATSDPTSGRTYEQYF. DNA of the CDR3: TGTGCCACCAGTGACCCCACTAGCGGGAGAACCTACGAGCAGTACTTC. The V call is TRBV24-1, the J call TRBJ2-7, with 11 positions matching TRBD2. V gave up 4 bases and J gave up 2 bases; unmatched junction bases: 6. From germline, CDR1 is KGHDR and CDR2 SFDVKD. The CDR3 is made up of 16 amino acids.